One and the same sample provided the 13 T cell receptor beta chains below, sequenced in a study of blood T cell repertoires in COVID-19. Sequencing used immunoSEQ multiplex PCR; TCRdb keeps in-frame clones, though not all of them. The sample records fewer than 250,000 clones, approximately 84% being singletons. Input material: PBMCs or T cells enriched from blood (not recorded which). These receptor sequences come from a woman between 25 and 40 years old who had recovered from COVID-19.

The CDR3 here is CASSGGRRSGNTIYF. CDR3 nucleotides: TGTGCCAGCAGCGGTGGCAGGCGCTCTGGAAACACCATATATTTT. The chain is built from TRBV9 and TRBJ1-3; no clear D gene. This CDR3 is built from 15 residues. V was pared by 3 bases and J by 0 bases, with 10 bases between. Germline V gene lookup returns CDR1 SGDLS and CDR2 YYNGEE.

The chain recombines TRBV3-1 (or the pseudogene TRBV3-2) with TRBJ2-1; 7 bases are a match to TRBD2. This CDR3 contains 15 residues. V was clipped by 4 bases and J by 14 bases; unmatched bases: 17. CDR1 LGHDT and CDR2 YNNKEL come from the germline V gene (reference sequence). The CDR3 DNA follows: TGTGCCAGCAGCCCCGAAGGGGTGGCGGGAGTTTCCGAGTTCTTC. It translates to CASSPEGVAGVSEFF.

This clone turned up a few times. The chain recombines TRBV5-5 with TRBJ2-3; 9 bases are shared with TRBD1. This CDR3 spans 15 amino acids. After removal of 0 bases from V and 6 bases from J, the junction contained 5 bases not matched to a gene. CDR1 and CDR2 (germline): SGHKS, YYEKEE (reference sequence). CDR3 sequence (DNA): TGTGCCAGCAGCTTGGCTACAGGGGGCGCGGATACGCAGTATTTT. This gives the protein CASSLATGGADTQYF. Using reference TRBV5-5 and TRBJ2-3 for the parts outside the CDR3, the full variable domain is DAGVTQSPTHLIKTRGQQVTLRCSPISGHKSVSWYQQVLGQGPQFIFQYYEKEERGRGNFPDRFSARQFPNYSSELNVNALLLGDSALYLCASSLATGGADTQYFGPGTRLTVL.

This clone has just one count. The chain links TRBV7-9 to TRBJ1-6; TRBD1 is a possible D gene (5 bases). Germline V lookup: CDR1 SEHNR, CDR2 FQNEAQ (reference sequence). V was cut by 8 bases and J by 6 bases, with 11 bases left in between. There are 13 residues in the CDR3. The CDR3 DNA reads TGTGCCAGCGGTCAGGGTGTTAATTCACCCCTCCACTTT. It specifies CASGQGVNSPLHF. The full variable domain, in which reference TRBV7-9 and TRBJ1-6 provide the parts outside the CDR3, is DTGVSQNPRHKITKRGQNVTFRCDPISEHNRLYWYRQTLGQGPEFLTYFQNEAQLEKSRLLSDRFSAERPKGSFSTLEIQRTEQGDSAMYLCASGQGVNSPLHFGNGTRLTVT.

The V gene is TRBV14, the J gene TRBJ2-7; 8 bases map to TRBD2. In germline, CDR1 is SGHDN, CDR2 FVKESK. V was pared by 5 bases and J by 3 bases, with 9 bases of the junction left unmatched. The CDR3 covers 15 residues. The CDR3 sequence is CASSGIGGRYYEQYF. CDR3 nucleotide sequence: TGTGCCAGCAGCGGTATAGGCGGGAGGTACTACGAGCAGTACTTC.

The table lists this clone with a few counts. The chain links TRBV2 to TRBJ1-2; a weak D match, TRBD1 (6 bases). V gave up 8 bases and J gave up 2 bases, with 12 bases separating them. Germline values: CDR1 SNHLY, CDR2 FYNNEI. The CDR3 is 13 residues long. CDR3 sequence (DNA): TGTGCCAGCTCGGACAGCAGGAACTATGGCTACACCTTC. It translates to CASSDSRNYGYTF.

This clone was detected only a few times. The chain joins TRBV5-1 to TRBJ2-3; TRBD2 agrees at 14 bases. There are 17 residues in the CDR3. The germline V gene encodes CDR1 SGHRS and CDR2 YFSETQ. J gave up 3 bases and V 4 bases, and 7 bases lay outside the gene matches. This CDR3 reads CASSPGTSGSRTDTQYF. The CDR3 DNA reads as TGCGCCAGCAGCCCGGGGACTAGCGGGAGTAGGACAGATACGCAGTATTTT.

This chain uses TRBV5-4 with TRBJ2-3; D gene unclear. Deletions cut 1 base from V and 4 bases from J, with 10 bases between. The CDR3 has 14 residues. Germline loops: CDR1 SGHNT, CDR2 YYREEE (reference sequence). As DNA, the CDR3 is TGTGCCAGCAGCTTGTCTTGGCGGCCAGATACGCAGTATTTT. Its translation: CASSLSWRPDTQYF.

The rearrangement joins TRBV28 to TRBJ2-5, with 8 bases that match TRBD1. Germline V CDR1 and CDR2: MDHEN, SYDVKM. The V gene end was trimmed by 3 bases and the J gene end by 9 bases; junction bases not matched to a gene: 12. This CDR3 region has 15 residues. For the CDR3, the DNA is TGTGCCAGCAGTTTTCCCCATCGGACAGGGAGGTCCCAGTACTTC. Protein product: CASSFPHRTGRSQYF.

V and J are TRBV10-2 and TRBJ2-3; 8 positions agree with TRBD1. The CDR3 runs to 15 residues. Germline V gives CDR1 WSHSY, CDR2 SAAADI. With 3 bases clipped from V and 2 bases from J, the junction kept 4 bases outside the gene matches. CDR3 bases: TGCGCCAGCAGTGACGTGACAGGGGTCACAGATACGCAGTATTTT. It specifies CASSDVTGVTDTQYF.

This chain connects TRBV7-9 to TRBJ1-2; 9 nucleotides align to TRBD1. V shed 1 base and J 8 bases; nucleotides not matched to a gene: 8. This CDR3 is built from 15 residues. CDR1 and CDR2 (germline): SEHNR, FQNEAQ (reference sequence). The CDR3 nucleotides read TGTGCCAGCAGCTTAGGCCGGACAGGGGCTGAGGGCTACACCTTC. Protein sequence: CASSLGRTGAEGYTF.

The chain links TRBV5-1 to TRBJ1-2, with 7 nucleotides matching TRBD1. Germline CDR1 reads SGHRS; CDR2 reads YFSETQ. The CDR3 sequence is 14 residues long. J gave up 4 bases and V 2 bases, and 5 bases lay outside the gene matches. The CDR3 loop is CASSFGTASYGYTF. In DNA, the CDR3 is TGCGCCAGCAGCTTCGGGACAGCGAGCTATGGCTACACCTTC.

Remarks on this clone: This CDR3 is also generated by other DNA sequences in the sample. This chain links TRBV27 with TRBJ2-7, with 11 positions matching TRBD1. The CDR3 consists of 16 residues. The V gene end was trimmed by 5 bases and the J gene end by 0 bases; junction bases not matched to a gene: 6. The germline V gene has CDR1 MNHEY and CDR2 SMNVEV (reference sequence). The CDR3 sequence is CASSLTGTGGSYEQYF. The CDR3, as DNA: TGTGCCAGCAGTCTCACCGGGACAGGGGGCTCCTACGAGCAGTACTTC.